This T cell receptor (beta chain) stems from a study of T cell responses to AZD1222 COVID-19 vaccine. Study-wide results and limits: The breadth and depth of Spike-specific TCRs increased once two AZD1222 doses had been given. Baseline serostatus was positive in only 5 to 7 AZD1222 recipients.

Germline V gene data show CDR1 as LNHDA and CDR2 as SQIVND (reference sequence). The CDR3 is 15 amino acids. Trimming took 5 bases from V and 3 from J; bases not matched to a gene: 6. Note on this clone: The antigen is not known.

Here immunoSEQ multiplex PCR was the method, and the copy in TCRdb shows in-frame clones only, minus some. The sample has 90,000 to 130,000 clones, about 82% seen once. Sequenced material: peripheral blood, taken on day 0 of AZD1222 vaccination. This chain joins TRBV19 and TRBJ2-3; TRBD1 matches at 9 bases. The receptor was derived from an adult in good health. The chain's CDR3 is CASSPGTGRTDTQYF. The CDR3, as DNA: TGTGCCAGTAGTCCGGGGACAGGGCGGACAGATACGCAGTATTTT.